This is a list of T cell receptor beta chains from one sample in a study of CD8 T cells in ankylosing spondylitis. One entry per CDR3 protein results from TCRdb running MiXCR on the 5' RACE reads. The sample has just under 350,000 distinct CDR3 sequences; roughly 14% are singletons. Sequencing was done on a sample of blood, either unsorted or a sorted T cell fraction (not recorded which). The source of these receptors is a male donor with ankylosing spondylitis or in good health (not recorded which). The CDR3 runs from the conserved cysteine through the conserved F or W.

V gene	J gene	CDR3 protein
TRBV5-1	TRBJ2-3	CASSSTNTDTQYF
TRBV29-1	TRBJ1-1	CSVATGLEAFF
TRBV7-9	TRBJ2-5	CASTFLDPLRPQYF
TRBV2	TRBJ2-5	CASKRTSAQETQYF
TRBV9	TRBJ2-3	CASSARTEKDTQYF
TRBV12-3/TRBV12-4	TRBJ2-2	CASITSGLGITGELFF
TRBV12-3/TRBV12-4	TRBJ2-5	CASRRTSGETQYF
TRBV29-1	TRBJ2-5	CSAVDPLTGETQYF
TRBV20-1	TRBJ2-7	CSGTSAYEQYF
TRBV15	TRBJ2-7	CATSRDPPPREYEQYF
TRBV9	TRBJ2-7	CASSVAGTGREQYF
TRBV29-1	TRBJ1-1	CSAQVGGNTEAFF
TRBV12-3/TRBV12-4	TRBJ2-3	CASSDYRTDTQYF
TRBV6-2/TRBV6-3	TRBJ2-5	CASIPGGLQETQYF
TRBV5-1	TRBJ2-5	CASSLGGGETQYF
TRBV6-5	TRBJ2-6	CASSYERARGGANVLTF
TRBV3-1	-	CASSQLTGELFF
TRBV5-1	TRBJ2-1	CASRRGYNEQFF
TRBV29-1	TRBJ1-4	CSVEGGAGTGKLFF
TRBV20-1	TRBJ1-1	CSAPDRTEAFF
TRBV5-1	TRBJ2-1	CASSLFSGSQGYNEQFF
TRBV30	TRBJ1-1	CACSRKYTEAFF
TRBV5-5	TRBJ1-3	CASSLDPYHPGNTIYF
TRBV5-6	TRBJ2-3	CASTLADRAVSTDTQYF
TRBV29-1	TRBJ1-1	CSVEARWGSEAFF
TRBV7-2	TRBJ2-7	CASSPREPSSYEQYF
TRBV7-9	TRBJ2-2	CASSLAQGANGELFF
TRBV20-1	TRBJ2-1	CSAARTSRINEQFF
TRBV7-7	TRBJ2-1	CASSADSLYNEQFF
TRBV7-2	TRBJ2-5	CASSWDRTQYF
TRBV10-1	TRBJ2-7	CASLGPNYEQYF
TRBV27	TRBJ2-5	CASSPNRGGTQYF
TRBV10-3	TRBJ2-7	CAISEGPFSYEQYF
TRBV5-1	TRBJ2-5	CASSGGWAQETQYF
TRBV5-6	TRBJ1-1	CASSLDRENTEAFF
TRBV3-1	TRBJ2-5	CASSPRLTVSSQETQYF
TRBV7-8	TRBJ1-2	CASSRSPGGYTF